This is a list of T cell receptor beta chains from one sample in a study of blood T cells in healthy people across ages. TCRdb re-called the 5' RACE reads with MiXCR, one entry per CDR3 protein. The sample shows around 1,500,000 distinct CDR3 sequences, under 30% of them seen only once. The sample consisted of blood. The receptor set was obtained from a woman aged 25 to 39 in good health. Each CDR3 is given with its conserved first and last residue. The D gene is left open where the match is weak. A row's size may be missing; if present it is once, few, many or a size class.

TRBJ2-3 . TRBV4-1 . TGCGCCAGCATCCCAAGACTGGGGGGGCGACGGGCAGATGCGCAGTATTTT CASIPRLGGRRADAQYF
TRBJ2-3 . TRBV28 TRBD1 TGTGCCAGCAGTTTAATGGCAGGGGGCGCAGATACGCAGTATTTT CASSLMAGGADTQYF
TRBJ2-5 once TRBV15 TRBD2 TGTGCCACCAGCATGGGACTAGCGGAAGGCAATGAGCAGTACTTC CATSMGLAEGNEQYF
TRBJ1-2 few TRBV5-5 . TGTGCCAGCAGCTTGGCCGTCAGTTACGGCTACACCTTC CASSLAVSYGYTF
TRBJ2-7 . TRBV9 . TGTGCCAGCAGCACCCGGGCCGTTTCCTACGAGCAGTACTTC CASSTRAVSYEQYF
TRBJ1-5 . TRBV7-9 TRBD1 TGTGCCAGCAGCGTCGGGACAGGGGTCCAGCCCCAGCATTTT CASSVGTGVQPQHF
TRBJ2-5 few TRBV10-3 TRBD1 TGTGCCATCAGTGAGTCTTGCGGCAGGGGGCAAGAGACCCAGTACTTC CAISESCGRGQETQYF
TRBJ2-1 few TRBV12-3/TRBV12-4 . TGTGCCAGCAGTTTCGATCGGAAGCAGTTCTTC CASSFDRKQFF
TRBJ1-3 . TRBV15 . TGTGCCACCAGCAGGGACAGTTTCTCTGGAAACACCATATATTTT CATSRDSFSGNTIYF
TRBJ1-2 few TRBV7-9 . TGTGCCAGCAGCTTCATTGGGGGTCCTGAGGGCTACACCTTC CASSFIGGPEGYTF
TRBJ2-1 . TRBV24-1 TRBD2 TGTGCCACCAGTGATTTGCCTAGCGGGAGGGCCAGGTCGTACAATGAGCAGTTCTTC CATSDLPSGRARSYNEQFF
TRBJ2-2 . TRBV20-1 TRBD2 TGCAGTGCTAGACCATTTAGCGGGAGGGTCACCGGGGAGCTGTTTTTT CSARPFSGRVTGELFF
TRBJ2-7 many TRBV30 . TGTGCCTGCCGCCCCGACGGCCACGAGCAGTACTTC CACRPDGHEQYF
TRBJ2-4 many TRBV12-3/TRBV12-4 . TGTGCCAGCAGTCCACAGGGTGCGATCACCATTCAGTACTTC CASSPQGAITIQYF
TRBJ2-6 few TRBV7-2 TRBD1 TGTGCCAGCAGCTTACGGGGACAGGGCGCTGGGGCCAACGTCCTGACTTTC CASSLRGQGAGANVLTF
TRBJ1-4 . TRBV7-2 . TGTGCCAGCAGCTTGAGCCAGGGGTTGGCGGAAAAACTGTTTTTT CASSLSQGLAEKLFF
TRBJ1-1 once TRBV7-9 . TGTGCCAGCAGCTCCCCGGGACTGCATCTAGGTGAAGCTTTCTTT CASSSPGLHLGEAFF
TRBJ2-2 . TRBV14 TRBD2 TGTGCCAGCAGCCAAGATCTACTAGCGAGCAACACCGGGGAGCTGTTTTTT CASSQDLLASNTGELFF
TRBJ2-7 . TRBV13 TRBD1 TGTGCCAGCAGCATACGACAGGGGACAAGGGAGCAGTACTTC CASSIRQGTREQYF
TRBJ2-1 few TRBV6-4 TRBD2 TGTGCCAGCAGTGACTCGAAAGGCCTAGCGGACCACAATGAGCAGTTCTTC CASSDSKGLADHNEQFF
TRBJ2-5 few TRBV6-2/TRBV6-3 TRBD2 TGTGCCAGCAGTGATAGCGGGAGAGGGGGGACCCAGTACTTC CASSDSGRGGTQYF
TRBJ2-1 . TRBV29-1 TRBD2 TGCGGCGTTGAAGGAGCGGGGGGGAAAACACCGCCATTGAATGAGCAGTTCTTC CGVEGAGGKTPPLNEQFF
TRBJ2-1 many TRBV6-5 TRBD2 TGTGCCAGCTCAGCGGGAGGGGTGAATGAGCAGTTCTTC CASSAGGVNEQFF
TRBJ2-2 few TRBV27 . TGTGCCAGCAGTCCCTCCCGGGTCAAGCGGGCTACCGGGGAGCTGTTTTTT CASSPSRVKRATGELFF
TRBJ2-1 many TRBV7-9 . TGTGCCAGCAGTTTAGAGGGTGAGCAGTTCTTC CASSLEGEQFF